This TCR beta chain was identified during a study of neurological immune-mediated disorders. This clonotype was seen repeatedly, ten times or more. 5'RACE employing 10-nucleotide random UMIs yielded the cDNA. TCRdb re-called the 5' RACE reads with MiXCR, one entry per CDR3 protein. This repertoire shows around 66,000 distinct CDR3 sequences, around 5.2% found once; its top ten account for 2.8%. This CDR3 is built from 13 residues. Trimming removed 4 bases from V and 4 bases from J, with 10 bases in between. The source of this sequence is a woman in her thirties with multiple sclerosis. What was sequenced was PBMCs. This chain uses TRBV12-3 or TRBV12-4 with TRBJ2-5, with TRBD2 as a possible D gene (5 bases). The CDR3 region has the DNA TGTGCCAGCAGTTCGAGGAGGCTAGAGACCCAGTACTTC. It is translated as CASSSRRLETQYF.